This paragraph reports one T cell receptor (beta chain). This sample stems from a study of T cell clones after liver transplantation. TCRdb keeps only in-frame clones here, not all; method: immunoSEQ multiplex PCR. In the table there are 40,000 to 55,000 clones, 86% of which are singletons. Trimming took off 8 bases at V and 1 base at J, with 14 bases between the two ends. From germline, CDR1 is SNHLY and CDR2 FYNNEI. CDR3 length: 14 amino acids. This TCR was recovered from a human patient who received a liver transplant. Some T cells may possibly be graft donor cells. Sequencing used CD4+ T cells from blood, obtained 24 months after liver transplant. This chain joins TRBV2 and TRBJ1-1, with D tentatively TRBD1 (6 bases). The CDR3 region has the DNA TGTGCCAGCGGGACACCGAGTAAGAACACTGAAGCTTTCTTT. Encoded protein: CASGTPSKNTEAFF. The variable domain in full, with the rest retrieved from reference TRBV2 and TRBJ1-1, is EPEVTQTPSHQVTQMGQEVILRCVPISNHLYFYWYRQILGQKVEFLVSFYNNEISEKSEIFDDQFSVERPDGSNFTLKIRSTKLEDSAMYFCASGTPSKNTEAFFGQGTRLTVV.